This TCR beta chain was identified during a study of cytomegalovirus exposure and HLA in healthy donors (dated by TCRdb to about 2017). Describing the broader study: In an earlier analysis of some 550 of the donors, 250 to 350 Gb of sequence data and 117 million unique TCR beta sequences from about 179 million T cells were reported. All discovery cohort repertoires had been generated using a single sequencing platform. The study aimed to test whether signatures of past pathogen exposure could be identified by cataloging public T cell receptors. An early release covering 550 to 650 HLA-typed donors comprised around 300 gigabases of sequencing data and around 85 million unique TCR sequences. Both class I and class II loci were covered by HLA typing, at four-digit resolution. In an earlier analysis of 550 to 700 of the donors, high-throughput TCR beta sequencing was used to judge whether each TCR beta V gene segment behaved as functional or pseudogenic. The study used immunosequencing to profile the T cell repertoires of several hundred subjects and linked those repertoires to cytomegalovirus serostatus. Among over 350 genotyped donors of the cohort, an average of roughly 240,000 unique TCR beta nucleotide sequences were sequenced per donor, roughly a sixth of them non-productive. Typing coverage differed by locus: A, B, C, DRB1 and DQB1 were typed in roughly 629-630 donors, DQA1 in approximately 520, DPA1 in nearly 610, and DPB1 in roughly 470. A separate validation cohort of roughly 120 different subjects was used in addition to the approximately 610-subject first cohort. To predict cytomegalovirus infection status, the study combined high-throughput TCR immunosequencing, statistical association of individual TCRs with disease status, and machine learning. Donor age, sex, ethnicity and CMV serostatus were collected together with the repertoire data. To study patterns of TCR occurrence, a later analysis re-analyzed previously published TCR beta repertoires from around 670 donors and added high-resolution HLA genotyping. Rather than using new phenotypic data, the later analysis identified candidate immune exposures from TCR beta sequences and from how often those sequences occurred across donors. Roughly 5 DR-DQ haplotypes were treated as single units for association and clustering because of strong linkage in the cohort. Of the 300 to 450 genotyped donors, 65% to 90% fell in the genetic ancestry cluster associated with self-reported Caucasian donors. A later genetic analysis used genome-wide SNP genotypes for about 65% of the roughly 700 donors, treating that subset as a discovery cohort. Summary of the overall study and its limitations: In the study, some 180 TCR beta chains were listed as associated with cytomegalovirus. A further reported finding was that TCR beta sequences accurately predicted the HLA-A and HLA-B alleles for most subjects in the first cohort. For the cohort, immune exposure information was limited to CMV serostatus. Linkage disequilibrium might explain the correlated functional status among segregating V segments, but an unknown experimental factor could not be ruled out. In an earlier analysis of some 550 of the donors, most TCR beta V segments were observed in productive rearrangements about 87% or about 30% of the time, broadly matching IMGT annotations. Some IMGT-functional V segments, including TRBV6-2 and TRBV6-3, could not be told apart with the 87-base-pair reads, so those segments were excluded. A cluster of highly shared sequence variants was judged likely to be a technical artifact of the sequencing pipeline. Approximately 18 rarely observed V segments, including chromosome 9 orphons, were excluded from the earlier analysis of approximately 600 of the donors because counts were too low. Compared with the roughly 700-donor mean, donors in an Asian-associated ancestry cluster had fewer N-insertions in productive TCRs, according to a later genetic analysis. In a later analysis, HLA-associated TCR beta chains were found to be more clonally expanded and to have lower generation probabilities than equally common non-associated chains. Cytomegalovirus status was reported to be diagnosed by the classifier with high specificity and sensitivity in both the original and validation cohorts. According to a later analysis, TCR association rates differed among HLA loci, with DRB1 alleles showing the most associated TCRs and HLA-C alleles showing the fewest. According to the authors, the approach could potentially be generalized to other disease states and immunological phenotypes. Most TCR sequences were seen in very few donors, while some public TCRs were found in many individuals. A later genetic analysis associated a missense DCLRE1C variant with V-gene and J-gene trimming of TCR beta chains, and an independent cohort replicated the association. A few of the identified cytomegalovirus-associated TCR beta chains were confirmed in vitro to be specific for cytomegalovirus antigens. In this cohort, only TCR beta chains were sequenced, and detectable features were limited by the absence of alpha or paired-chain data. According to a later analysis, parvovirus B19, influenza, CMV and Epstein-Barr virus appeared linked to several top co-occurrence clusters. Because HLA typing was unavailable for some donors at each locus, only the typed subset was used in association tests. According to a later analysis, most CMV-associated TCR beta chains appeared to be HLA-restricted, and the HLA associations seemed to be driven largely by CMV exposure. Assigning TCR associations to individual alleles was difficult when HLA alleles, especially DR and DQ, strongly co-occurred. Presence/absence analyses assumed roughly uniform sequencing depth across donors, an assumption that may not hold. In a later analysis, some 18,000 TCR beta sequences were associated with specific HLA alleles at a false discovery rate of 0.05.

Concerning this clone: Its cognate antigen has yet to be identified. No clone much larger than this one lies a single base away; base qualities are absent.

The germline V gene (reference sequence) yields WNHNN for CDR1 and SYGVQD for CDR2. Inclusive of the bounding cysteine and phenylalanine, the CDR3 is 14 residues long. The read is trimmed to its CDR3 DNA, 42 bases read in frame from base 1. From V the trimming removes 6 bases and from J it removes 4 bases, while the gene matches leave 6 bases of the junction unaccounted for. Library creation used the immunoSEQ multiplex PCR assay. A mixture of 60 forward primers for TCR Vbeta segments and 13 reverse primers for TCR Jbeta segments was used in the multiplex PCR. Amplification of the CDR3 region of rearranged TCR beta genes was performed with a multiplex PCR assay on genomic DNA. The Illumina HiSeq System was used to sequence the amplified TCR beta libraries as 87-base-pair reads. Concerning the study's data processing: Across the 700 or so repertoires, a later analysis counted some 81 million unique TCR beta chains, around 11 million of which were shared by at least two donors. Raw reads were error-corrected and collapsed into unique sequences with a nearest-neighbor algorithm that merged closely related sequences to remove PCR and sequencing errors. V, D and J gene segments were assigned by aligning CDR3 sequences to IMGT reference sequences. For a sequence to be retained, a match of at least six nucleotides to both a V gene segment and a J gene segment was required. Rearrangements were classified as productive when the CDR3 lacked stop codons and remained in frame with V and J, and all other rearrangements were classified as non-productive. Following IMGT convention, CDR3 was defined as the stretch from the second conserved V-encoded cysteine to the conserved J-encoded phenylalanine. The earlier analysis of approximately 590 of the donors excluded any sequence lacking an unambiguous match to a single V gene segment. An earlier analysis of fewer than 750 of the donors called V segments functional above 56.7% productive rearrangements and segregating when the between-donor standard deviation exceeded 5%. A statistical classification framework was built for diagnosing cytomegalovirus status from the catalog of TCR beta chain sequences. A later analysis assigned V and J genes by comparing TCR nucleotide sequences with IMGT/GENE-DB human TR gene sequences. A later analysis assigned CDR3 sequences and most-parsimonious VDJ recombination scenarios with the TCRdist pipeline. In a later analysis, each TCR beta chain was defined by its CDR3 amino acid sequence together with its V-gene family, and reads lacking a unique V-gene family were excluded. As a way to deal with suspected cross-contamination and a sequencing artifact, a later analysis dropped hundreds of nucleotide sequences that were highly shared and had low generation probability. In a later analysis, a clonal expansion index for each public chain was calculated from normalized within-repertoire ranks of inferred template counts. In a later analysis, generation probabilities were computed using a VDJ recombination model fitted to out-of-frame rearrangements, and the results were checked against IGoR. Hypergeometric tests were used in a later analysis to score TCR-TCR, TCR-HLA and TCR-CMV co-occurrence, with a repertoire-size bias correction applied to the TCR pairs. A later analysis estimated false discovery rates by permuting HLA or CMV assignments 20 times. In a later analysis, co-occurring TCRs were grouped with DBSCAN, and TCRdist sequence similarity was added when clustering was performed within HLA-allele-positive subsets. Repertoires with fewer than 30,000 or more than 120,000 public chains, plus five repertoires with anomalous nucleotide sharing, were excluded from co-occurrence clustering. TCRdb holds this immuneACCESS table with in-frame rearrangements only. Some clones are missing; in checked studies, unresolved V genes explain under half, and the rest has no known cause. Clonal size and the V and J genes are those of that table, whereas D and trimming came from the DNA. For this sample the table gives approximately 75,000 clones, of which roughly 71% were detected only once. The ten largest clones take up 11% of the sample.

The cohort consisted of more than 650 healthy bone marrow donors. At the time of sampling, every cohort member was nominally healthy, though immune exposures that went unrecorded were likely present. The donor tested CMV seropositive, placing the donor among the 290 or so seropositive members of the cohort. Every donor gave a peripheral blood sample, and the peripheral blood mononuclear cells from that sample were used for TCR beta sequencing. The Qiagen DNeasy Blood Extraction Kit was used to extract genomic DNA from the blood cell samples. Sequencing input: PBMCs. This receptor was taken from a woman aged 55-69 years in good health and CMV-seropositive. Here the chain combines TRBV10-1 and TRBJ2-5, with 9 bases matching TRBD1. The DNA sequence is TGCGCCAGCAGCGACGGGACAGGGTTAGAGACCCAGTACTTC. This encodes CASSDGTGLETQYF.